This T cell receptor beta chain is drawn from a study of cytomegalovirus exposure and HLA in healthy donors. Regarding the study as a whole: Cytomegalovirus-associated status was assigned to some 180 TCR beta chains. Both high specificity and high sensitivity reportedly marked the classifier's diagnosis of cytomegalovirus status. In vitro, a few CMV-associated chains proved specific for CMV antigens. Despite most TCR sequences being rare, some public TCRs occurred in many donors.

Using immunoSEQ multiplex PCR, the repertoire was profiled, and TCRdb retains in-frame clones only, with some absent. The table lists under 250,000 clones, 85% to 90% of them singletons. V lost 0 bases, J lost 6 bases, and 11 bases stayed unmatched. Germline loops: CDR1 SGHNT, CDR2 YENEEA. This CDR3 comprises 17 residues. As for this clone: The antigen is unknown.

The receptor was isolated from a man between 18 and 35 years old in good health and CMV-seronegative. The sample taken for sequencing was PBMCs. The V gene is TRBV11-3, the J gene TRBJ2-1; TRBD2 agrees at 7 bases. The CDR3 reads CASSLDWGAGSGNEQFF. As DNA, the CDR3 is TGTGCCAGCAGCTTAGATTGGGGAGCGGGGAGCGGCAATGAGCAGTTCTTC.